The rows below give T cell receptor beta chains drawn from one sample of a study of cytomegalovirus exposure and HLA in healthy donors. Clones were sequenced by immunoSEQ multiplex PCR, and TCRdb holds only the in-frame ones, with some missing. The data contain roughly 100,000 clones, roughly four fifths of them singletons. Sequenced input: PBMCs. These receptor sequences come from a woman in her fifties or sixties in good health and CMV-seropositive. Each CDR3 is given with its conserved first and last residue. The D gene is left open where the match is weak. The size entry is marked missing in some rows and otherwise reads once, few, many or a size class.

D | size | J | V | CDR3 | DNA
TRBD2 | - | TRBJ2-7 | TRBV6-1 | CASSALAGGRDEQYF | TGTGCCAGCAGTGCTTTAGCGGGGGGGCGGGATGAGCAGTACTTC
- | - | TRBJ2-1 | TRBV7-9 | CASSLAVSSSYNEQFF | TGTGCCAGCAGCTTAGCGGTTTCGAGCTCCTACAATGAGCAGTTCTTC
- | - | TRBJ1-2 | TRBV28 | CASREGGTSNYGYTF | TGTGCCAGCAGAGAGGGGGGGACATCTAACTATGGCTACACCTTC
- | - | TRBJ1-1 | TRBV5-1 | CASSPRGAGTEAFF | TGCGCCAGCAGCCCCCGGGGGGCGGGCACTGAAGCTTTCTTT
- | - | TRBJ2-7 | TRBV7-2 | CASSADLSYEQYF | TGTGCCAGCAGCGCGGACTTATCCTACGAGCAGTACTTC
- | - | TRBJ1-1 | TRBV20-1 | CSAAGRTEAFF | TGCAGTGCGGCGGGCCGGACTGAAGCTTTCTTT
TRBD2 | - | TRBJ2-2 | TRBV6-6 | CASTPGGTTNTGELFF | TGTGCCAGCACCCCGGGAGGGACAACAAACACCGGGGAGCTGTTTTTT
- | - | TRBJ1-5 | TRBV27 | CASRVGVVSNQPQHF | TGTGCCAGTCGCGTCGGGGTCGTGAGCAATCAGCCCCAGCATTTT
- | once | TRBJ2-3 | TRBV5-4 | CASSLGGSTGGAQYF | TGTGCCAGCAGCTTGGGGGGGTCCACAGGGGGGGCGCAGTATTTT
TRBD1 | few | TRBJ1-1 | TRBV4-1 | CASSILNRGASTEAFF | TGCGCCAGCAGTATACTCAACAGGGGGGCGAGTACTGAAGCTTTCTTT
- | - | TRBJ1-2 | TRBV6-4 | CASSAGQNYGYTF | TGTGCCAGCAGTGCCGGACAGAACTATGGCTACACCTTC
TRBD1 | - | TRBJ2-5 | TRBV28 | CASSFPGGGETQYF | TGTGCCAGCAGTTTCCCAGGGGGTGGAGAGACCCAGTACTTC
- | - | TRBJ1-6 | TRBV7-2 | CASTEGAYNSPLHF | TGTGCCAGCACCGAGGGGGCCTATAATTCACCCCTCCACTTT
- | - | TRBJ1-3 | TRBV11-1 | CASSYPQGGENTIYF | TGTGCCAGCAGCTACCCTCAGGGAGGAGAAAACACCATATATTTT
- | - | TRBJ1-3 | TRBV9 | CASSVAPSGGPGNTIYF | TGTGCCAGCAGCGTAGCTCCCAGCGGCGGCCCTGGAAACACCATATATTTT
- | - | TRBJ1-2 | TRBV4-1 | CASSSWGGFLELTF | TGCGCCAGCAGCAGCTGGGGAGGTTTCCTGGAACTCACCTTC
TRBD1 | - | TRBJ1-1 | TRBV19 | CASSLRDREGDTEAFF | TGTGCCAGTAGTCTCCGGGACAGGGAGGGTGACACTGAAGCTTTCTTT
TRBD1 | - | TRBJ1-1 | TRBV10-2 | CASSRDRGNTEAFF | TGCGCCAGCAGTCGCGACAGGGGGAACACTGAAGCTTTCTTT
TRBD1 | - | TRBJ1-2 | TRBV10-3 | CAIMSSTGSHYGYTF | TGTGCCATCATGTCTTCGACAGGGAGTCACTATGGCTACACCTTC
- | - | TRBJ1-1 | TRBV5-1 | CASSPPAVTGHTEAFF | TGCGCCAGCAGCCCTCCCGCCGTTACAGGGCACACTGAAGCTTTCTTT
- | - | TRBJ1-5 | TRBV28 | CASSLAGSNQPQHF | TGTGCCAGCAGTTTGGCAGGGAGCAATCAGCCCCAGCATTTT
TRBD1 | - | TRBJ2-2 | TRBV25-1 | CASSGQGAGELFF | TGTGCCAGCAGTGGACAGGGGGCCGGGGAGCTGTTTTTT
TRBD1 | - | TRBJ1-1 | TRBV7-9 | CAGSWGTGSGNTEAFF | TGTGCCGGCAGCTGGGGGACAGGGAGTGGAAACACTGAAGCTTTCTTT
- | - | TRBJ1-1 | TRBV18 | CASSSAFLSEAFF | TGTGCCAGCTCATCCGCGTTCCTCTCTGAAGCTTTCTTT
- | few | TRBJ1-5 | TRBV2 | CASSATFGNQPQHF | TGTGCCAGCAGTGCTACGTTCGGCAATCAGCCCCAGCATTTT
TRBD1 | - | TRBJ2-5 | TRBV5-1 | CASSLAGQGAETQYF | TGCGCCAGCAGCTTGGCAGGACAGGGGGCTGAGACCCAGTACTTC
TRBD1 | - | TRBJ1-4 | TRBV6-6 | CASSEPGGYEKLFF | TGTGCCAGCAGCGAACCAGGGGGCTATGAAAAACTGTTTTTT
- | - | TRBJ2-3 | TRBV7-9 | CSSSRQWGLSTDTQYF | TGTTCCAGCAGCCGCCAATGGGGCCTTAGCACAGATACGCAGTATTTT
- | - | TRBJ1-1 | TRBV5-6 | CASSRQGGTEAFF | TGTGCCAGCAGCCGTCAGGGAGGCACTGAAGCTTTCTTT
- | - | TRBJ1-2 | TRBV7-6 | CASSWAGAKGYTF | TGTGCCAGCAGCTGGGCAGGGGCTAAAGGCTACACCTTC
- | - | TRBJ2-7 | TRBV2 | CASRDLVGAPYEQYF | TGTGCCAGCAGAGACCTAGTGGGTGCACCCTACGAGCAGTACTTC
- | - | TRBJ1-1 | TRBV19 | CASRSVNTEAFF | TGTGCCAGTAGAAGCGTAAACACTGAAGCTTTCTTT
TRBD1 | - | TRBJ1-5 | TRBV28 | CASSLYGTGGLNQPQHF | TGTGCCAGCAGTTTATACGGGACAGGGGGATTGAATCAGCCCCAGCATTTT
TRBD1 | few | TRBJ1-1 | TRBV12-5 | CASGLVIGTVPTEAFF | TGTGCTAGTGGTTTGGTAATCGGGACAGTGCCCACTGAAGCTTTCTTT
TRBD1 | few | TRBJ1-4 | TRBV5-5 | CASRRTGTGEEKLFF | TGTGCCAGCAGACGGACCGGGACAGGGGAAGAAAAACTGTTTTTT
- | - | TRBJ1-5 | TRBV10-3 | CAISESGSQPQHF | TGTGCCATCAGTGAGTCGGGCAGTCAGCCCCAGCATTTT
TRBD2 | once | TRBJ2-1 | TRBV2 | CASSPPGTSGGPNEQFF | TGTGCCAGCAGTCCTCCCGGGACTAGCGGGGGACCCAATGAGCAGTTCTTC
- | - | TRBJ2-2 | TRBV7-8 | CASSSGGLKNTGELFF | TGTGCCAGCAGCTCCGGGGGACTGAAGAACACCGGGGAGCTGTTTTTT
- | - | TRBJ2-7 | TRBV18 | CASSLGQSPTEQYF | TGTGCCAGCTCACTAGGACAGTCCCCTACCGAGCAGTACTTC
- | - | TRBJ1-1 | TRBV18 | CASSPGRRRENTEAFF | TGTGCCAGCTCACCAGGGCGACGGAGGGAGAACACTGAAGCTTTCTTT
- | few | TRBJ1-3 | TRBV4-2 | CASSQDGRAGNTIYF | TGTGCCAGCAGCCAAGATGGCAGGGCTGGAAACACCATATATTTT
- | - | TRBJ1-1 | TRBV7-2 | CASSIQGGTEAFF | TGTGCCAGCAGCATACAGGGTGGGACTGAAGCTTTCTTT
- | - | TRBJ2-7 | TRBV7-9 | CASSTDSYEQYF | TGTGCCAGCAGTACCGACAGCTACGAGCAGTACTTC
- | - | TRBJ1-1 | TRBV7-9 | CASSFRQGRNTEAFF | TGTGCCAGCAGCTTCCGTCAGGGGCGTAACACTGAAGCTTTCTTT
- | - | TRBJ2-1 | TRBV21-1 | CASSILLAGVFNEQFF | TGTGCCAGCAGCATCTTACTAGCGGGAGTTTTCAATGAGCAGTTCTTC